The present TCR beta chain was sequenced within a study of shared clonotypes between healthy human individuals. Study details: The study used three CD4 naive, three CD4 memory, two CD8 naive and one CD8 memory plate per donor.

Only in-frame clones appear in the TCRdb table, and some are missing; sequencing was by immunoSEQ multiplex PCR. Seen here are hundreds of thousands of clones, about 74% observed once, and the top ten hold 1.5% to 2%. The clonotype was recovered from a woman under 40 in good health. The sample taken for sequencing was memory CD4+ T cells sorted from blood. Sample subset: CD45RA-negative fraction.

The CDR3 region has the DNA TGTGCCAGCAGAATAAGAGAGAGCAATCAGCCCCAGCATTTT. This encodes CASRIRESNQPQHF. The chain employs TRBV28 and TRBJ1-5; D is ambiguous. Germline V gene data show CDR1 as MDHEN and CDR2 as SYDVKM. V was shortened by 6 bases and J by 1 base, with 10 bases between the two germline ends. The CDR3 totals 14 residues.